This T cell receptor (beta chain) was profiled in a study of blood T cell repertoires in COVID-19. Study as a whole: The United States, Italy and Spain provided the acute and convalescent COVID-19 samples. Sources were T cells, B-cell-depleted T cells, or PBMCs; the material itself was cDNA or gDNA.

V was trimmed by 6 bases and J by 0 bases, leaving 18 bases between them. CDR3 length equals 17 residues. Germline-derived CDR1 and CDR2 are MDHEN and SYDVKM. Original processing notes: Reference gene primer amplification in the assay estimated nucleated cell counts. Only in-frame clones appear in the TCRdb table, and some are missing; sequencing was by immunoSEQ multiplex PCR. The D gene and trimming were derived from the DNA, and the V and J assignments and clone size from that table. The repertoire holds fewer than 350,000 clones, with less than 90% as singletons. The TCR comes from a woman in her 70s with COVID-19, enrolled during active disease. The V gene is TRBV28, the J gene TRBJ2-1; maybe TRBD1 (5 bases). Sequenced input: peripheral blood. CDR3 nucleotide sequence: TGTGCCAGCAGCTCAGATGGACACGAACTCTCCTACAATGAGCAGTTCTTC. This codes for CASSSDGHELSYNEQFF.